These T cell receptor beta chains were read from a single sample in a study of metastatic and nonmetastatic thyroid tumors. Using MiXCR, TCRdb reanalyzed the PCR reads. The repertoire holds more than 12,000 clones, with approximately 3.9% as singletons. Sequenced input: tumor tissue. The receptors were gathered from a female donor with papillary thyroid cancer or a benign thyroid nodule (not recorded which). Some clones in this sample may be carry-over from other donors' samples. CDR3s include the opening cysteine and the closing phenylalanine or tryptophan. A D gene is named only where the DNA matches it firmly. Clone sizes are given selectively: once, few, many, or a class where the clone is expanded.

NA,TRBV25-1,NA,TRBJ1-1,CAARGGNTEAFF,TGTGCCGCCAGGGGAGGGAACACTGAAGCTTTCTTT
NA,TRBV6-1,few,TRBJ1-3,CASSREGVSGNTIYF,TGTGCCAGCAGTAGGGAAGGGGTCTCTGGAAACACCATATATTTT
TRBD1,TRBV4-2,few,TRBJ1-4,CASSQDVRTGGSNEKLFF,TGTGCCAGCAGCCAAGATGTTCGGACAGGGGGCTCTAATGAAAAACTGTTTTTT
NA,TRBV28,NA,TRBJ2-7,CASVASGGLREQYF,TGTGCCAGTGTTGCCTCCGGAGGGCTGAGGGAGCAGTACTTC
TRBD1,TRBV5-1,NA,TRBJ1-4,CASSPEGGLSNEKLFF,TGCGCCAGCAGCCCCGAAGGGGGCCTCTCTAATGAAAAACTGTTTTTT
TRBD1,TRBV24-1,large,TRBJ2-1,CATTQTGAPYNEQFF,TGTGCCACCACCCAGACAGGGGCGCCATACAATGAGCAGTTCTTC
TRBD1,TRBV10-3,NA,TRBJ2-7,CAISERGQRAYEQYF,TGTGCCATCAGTGAGAGGGGGCAGAGGGCCTACGAGCAGTACTTC
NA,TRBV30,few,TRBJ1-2,CAWSTDYGYTF,TGTGCCTGGAGTACCGACTATGGCTACACCTTC
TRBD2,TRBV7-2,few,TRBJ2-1,CASSLSAGAGDNEQFF,TGTGCCAGCAGCTTATCAGCGGGGGCGGGGGACAATGAGCAGTTCTTC
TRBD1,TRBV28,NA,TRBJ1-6,CASSLPLGTGRSPLHF,TGTGCCAGCAGTTTACCACTCGGGACAGGACGTTCACCCCTCCACTTT
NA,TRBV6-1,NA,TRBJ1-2,CASSRQVGNYGYTF,TGTGCCAGCAGTCGTCAGGTCGGCAACTATGGCTACACCTTC
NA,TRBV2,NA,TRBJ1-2,CASSEGPDYGYTF,TGTGCCAGCAGCGAAGGGCCCGACTATGGCTACACCTTC
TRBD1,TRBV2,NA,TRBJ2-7,CASSGQGPGWNEQYF,TGTGCCAGCAGTGGACAGGGTCCGGGGTGGAACGAGCAGTACTTC
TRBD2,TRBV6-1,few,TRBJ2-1,CASSQVAGVFGQFF,TGTGCCAGCAGCCAAGTAGCGGGAGTGTTTGGGCAGTTCTTC
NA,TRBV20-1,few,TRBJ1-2,CSARQSNYGYTF,TGCAGTGCTAGACAGAGTAACTATGGCTACACCTTC
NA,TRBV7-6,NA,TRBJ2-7,CASNLEGGFEQYF,TGTGCCAGCAACTTGGAGGGGGGGTTCGAGCAGTACTTC
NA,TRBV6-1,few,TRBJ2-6,CASSEGVRVSGANVLTF,TGTGCCAGCAGTGAGGGGGTGAGAGTGTCGGGGGCCAACGTCCTGACTTTC
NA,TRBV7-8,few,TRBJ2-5,CASSLVFRAVQETQYF,TGTGCCAGCAGCTTAGTATTTAGGGCAGTCCAAGAGACCCAGTACTTC
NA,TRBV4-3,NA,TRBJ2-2,CASSQDSRSNTGELFF,TGCGCCAGCAGCCAAGATTCAAGATCGAACACCGGGGAGCTGTTTTTT
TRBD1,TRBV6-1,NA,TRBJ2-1,CASSGGTGGNEQFF,TGTGCCAGCAGTGGGGGGACAGGGGGCAATGAGCAGTTCTTC
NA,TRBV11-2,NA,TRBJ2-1,CASSLEGEIPYNEQFF,TGTGCCAGCAGCTTAGAGGGGGAGATACCTTACAATGAGCAGTTCTTC
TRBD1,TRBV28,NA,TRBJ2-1,CASSFYGQGEGEQFF,TGTGCCAGCAGTTTCTATGGACAGGGAGAGGGTGAGCAGTTCTTC
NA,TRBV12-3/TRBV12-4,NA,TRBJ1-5,CASSLAGRQPQHF,TGTGCCAGCAGTTTAGCAGGGAGACAGCCCCAGCATTTT
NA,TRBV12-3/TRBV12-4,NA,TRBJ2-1,CASSLANEQFF,TGTGCCAGCAGTTTGGCCAATGAGCAGTTCTTC
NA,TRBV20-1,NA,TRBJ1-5,CSASAGYNQPQHF,TGCAGTGCTAGTGCGGGATACAATCAGCCCCAGCATTTT
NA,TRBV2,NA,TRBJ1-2,CASSVRGADGYTF,TGTGCCAGCAGTGTCCGGGGCGCCGATGGCTACACCTTC
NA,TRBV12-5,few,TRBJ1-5,CASGLVRGISNQPQHF,TGTGCTAGTGGTTTGGTACGGGGGATCAGCAATCAGCCCCAGCATTTT
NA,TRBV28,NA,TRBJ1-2,CASSLWGPDNYGYTF,TGTGCCAGCAGTTTATGGGGACCTGATAACTATGGCTACACCTTC
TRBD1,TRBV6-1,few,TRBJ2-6,CASRTGAGANVLTF,TGTGCCAGCAGGACAGGGGCTGGGGCCAACGTCCTGACTTTC
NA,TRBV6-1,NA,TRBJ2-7,CASNPEGRIYEQYF,TGTGCCAGCAACCCCGAGGGCAGAATCTACGAGCAGTACTTC
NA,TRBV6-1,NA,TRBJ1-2,CASSPQEDYGYTF,TGTGCCAGCAGTCCCCAGGAGGACTATGGCTACACCTTC
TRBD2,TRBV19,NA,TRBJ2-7,CASSSTGLAGIAEQYF,TGTGCCAGTAGTTCGACGGGACTAGCGGGGATTGCCGAGCAGTACTTC
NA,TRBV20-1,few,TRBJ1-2,CSASLPDLYGYTF,TGCAGTGCTAGTCTGCCCGATCTCTATGGCTACACCTTC
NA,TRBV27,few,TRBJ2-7,CASSLSWASYEQYF,TGTGCCAGCAGTTTATCTTGGGCCTCCTACGAGCAGTACTTC
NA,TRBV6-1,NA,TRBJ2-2,CASSENPPGRGGGELFF,TGTGCCAGCAGTGAGAACCCCCCCGGGAGAGGAGGCGGGGAGCTGTTTTTT
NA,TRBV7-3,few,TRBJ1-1,CASSLNTEAFF,TGTGCCAGCAGCTTGAACACTGAAGCTTTCTTT
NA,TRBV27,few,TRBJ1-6,CASSFGNSPLHF,TGTGCCAGCAGTTTTGGAAATTCACCCCTCCACTTT
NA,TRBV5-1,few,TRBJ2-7,CASSLSQGPYEQYF,TGCGCCAGCAGCTTGTCCCAGGGACCCTACGAGCAGTACTTC
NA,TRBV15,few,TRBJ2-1,CATSRGGGGSYNEQFF,TGTGCCACCAGCAGAGGAGGGGGGGGGTCGTACAATGAGCAGTTCTTC
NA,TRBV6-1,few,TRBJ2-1,CASSPQGGDNEQFF,TGTGCCAGCAGTCCTCAAGGGGGGGACAATGAGCAGTTCTTC
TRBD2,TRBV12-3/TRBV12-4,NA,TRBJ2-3,CASSLLAGGLLRTDTQYF,TGTGCCAGCAGTTTACTAGCGGGAGGATTGTTGAGGACAGATACGCAGTATTTT
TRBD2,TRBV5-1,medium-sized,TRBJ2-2,CASSSSIAGVTGELFF,TGCGCCAGCAGCTCCTCCATAGCGGGAGTTACCGGGGAGCTGTTTTTT